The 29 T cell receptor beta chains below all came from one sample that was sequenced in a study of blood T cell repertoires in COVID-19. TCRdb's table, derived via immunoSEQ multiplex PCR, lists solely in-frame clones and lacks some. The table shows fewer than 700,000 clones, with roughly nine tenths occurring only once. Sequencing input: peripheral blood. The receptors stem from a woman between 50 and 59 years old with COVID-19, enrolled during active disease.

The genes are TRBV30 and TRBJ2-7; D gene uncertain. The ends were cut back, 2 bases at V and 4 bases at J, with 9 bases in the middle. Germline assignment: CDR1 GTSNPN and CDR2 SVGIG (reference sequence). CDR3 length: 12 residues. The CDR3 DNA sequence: TGTGCCTGGAGTCTCGCCGGGTACGAGCAGTACTTC. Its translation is CAWSLAGYEQYF.

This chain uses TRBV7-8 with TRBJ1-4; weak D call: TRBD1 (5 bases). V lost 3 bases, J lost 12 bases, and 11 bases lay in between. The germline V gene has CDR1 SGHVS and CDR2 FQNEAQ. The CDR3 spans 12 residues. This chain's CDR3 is CASSFGGEELFF. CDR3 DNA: TGTGCCAGCAGCTTCGGGGGGGAGGAACTGTTTTTT. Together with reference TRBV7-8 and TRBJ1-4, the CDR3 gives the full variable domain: GAGVSQSPRYKVAKRGQDVALRCDPISGHVSLFWYQQALGQGPEFLTYFQNEAQLDKSGLPSDRFFAERPEGSVSTLKIQRTQQEDSAVYLCASSFGGEELFFGSGTQLSVL.

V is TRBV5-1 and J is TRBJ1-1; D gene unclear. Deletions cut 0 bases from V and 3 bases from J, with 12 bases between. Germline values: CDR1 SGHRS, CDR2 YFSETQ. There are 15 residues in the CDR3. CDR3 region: CASSLAGRLDTEAFF. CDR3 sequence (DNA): TGCGCCAGCAGCTTGGCTGGCCGCCTGGACACTGAAGCTTTCTTT.

This chain's CDR3 is CASSLSGRGATDTQYF. CDR3 bases: TGTGCCAGCAGCTTAAGTGGGCGGGGGGCAACAGATACGCAGTATTTT. The V and J genes are TRBV7-7 and TRBJ2-3; TRBD2 aligns across 8 bases. Germline CDR1 and CDR2: SSHAT and FNYEAQ (reference sequence). J lost 3 bases, V lost 2 bases, and 7 bases had no gene match. The CDR3 runs 16 residues.

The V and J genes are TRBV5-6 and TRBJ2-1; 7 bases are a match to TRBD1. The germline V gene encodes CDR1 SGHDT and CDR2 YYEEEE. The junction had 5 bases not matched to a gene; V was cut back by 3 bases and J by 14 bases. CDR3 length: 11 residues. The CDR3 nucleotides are TGTGCCAGCAGCTCTGGGACAGTTAAGTTCTTC. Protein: CASSSGTVKFF.

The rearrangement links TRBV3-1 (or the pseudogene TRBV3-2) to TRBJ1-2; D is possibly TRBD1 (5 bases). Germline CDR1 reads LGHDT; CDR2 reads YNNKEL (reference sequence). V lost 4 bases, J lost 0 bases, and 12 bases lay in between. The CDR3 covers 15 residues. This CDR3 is CASSPGGVSNYGYTF. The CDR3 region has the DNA TGTGCCAGCAGCCCTGGAGGGGTTTCTAACTATGGCTACACCTTC.

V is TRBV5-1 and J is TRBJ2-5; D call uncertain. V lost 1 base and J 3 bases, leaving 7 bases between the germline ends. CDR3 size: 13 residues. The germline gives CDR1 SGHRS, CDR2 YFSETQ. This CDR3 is CASSLSGEETQYF. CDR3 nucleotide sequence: TGCGCCAGCAGCTTGTCAGGCGAAGAGACCCAGTACTTC.

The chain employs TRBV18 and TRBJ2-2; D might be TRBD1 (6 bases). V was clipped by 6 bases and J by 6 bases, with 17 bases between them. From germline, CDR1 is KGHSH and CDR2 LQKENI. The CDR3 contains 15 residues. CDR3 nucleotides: TGTGCCAGCTCTCCGCGGGCAGGGGATTCCGGGGAGCTGTTTTTT. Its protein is CASSPRAGDSGELFF.

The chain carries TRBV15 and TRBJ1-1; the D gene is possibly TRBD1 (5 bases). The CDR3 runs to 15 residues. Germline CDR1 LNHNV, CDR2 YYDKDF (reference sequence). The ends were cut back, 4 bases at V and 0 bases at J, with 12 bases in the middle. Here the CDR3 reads CATSTWGQVNTEAFF. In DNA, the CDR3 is TGTGCCACCAGCACCTGGGGCCAAGTGAACACTGAAGCTTTCTTT.

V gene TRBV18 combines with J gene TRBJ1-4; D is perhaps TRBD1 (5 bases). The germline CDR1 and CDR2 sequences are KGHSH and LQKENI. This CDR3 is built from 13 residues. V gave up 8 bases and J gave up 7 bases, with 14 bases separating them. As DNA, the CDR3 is TGTGCCAGCGCCGGGGGGACGGCTGAAAAACTGTTTTTT. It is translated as CASAGGTAEKLFF.

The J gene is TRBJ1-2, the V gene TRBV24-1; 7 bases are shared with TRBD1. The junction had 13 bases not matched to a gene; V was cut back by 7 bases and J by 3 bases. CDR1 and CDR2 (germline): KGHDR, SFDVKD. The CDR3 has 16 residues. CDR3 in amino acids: CATRAGGAGGDYGYTF. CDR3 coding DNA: TGTGCCACCAGGGCGGGGGGCGCAGGGGGAGACTATGGCTACACCTTC.

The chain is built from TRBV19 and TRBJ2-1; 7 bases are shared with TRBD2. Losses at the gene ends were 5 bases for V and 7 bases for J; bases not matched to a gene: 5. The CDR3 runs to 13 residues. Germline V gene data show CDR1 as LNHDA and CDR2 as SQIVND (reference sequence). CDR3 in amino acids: CASSGGGRNEQFF. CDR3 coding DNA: TGTGCCAGTAGTGGCGGGGGTAGAAATGAGCAGTTCTTC.

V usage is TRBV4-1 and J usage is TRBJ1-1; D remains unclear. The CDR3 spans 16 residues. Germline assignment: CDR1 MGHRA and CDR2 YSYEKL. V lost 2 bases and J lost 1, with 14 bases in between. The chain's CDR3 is CASSQPMGRENTEAFF. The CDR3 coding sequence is TGCGCCAGCAGCCAACCTATGGGGAGGGAGAACACTGAAGCTTTCTTT.

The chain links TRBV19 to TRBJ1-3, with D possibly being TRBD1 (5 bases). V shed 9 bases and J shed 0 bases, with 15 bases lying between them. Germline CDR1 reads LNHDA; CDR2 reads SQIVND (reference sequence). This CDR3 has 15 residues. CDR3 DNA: TGTGCCAGCGGGGGAGGGATGGACTCTGGAAACACCATATATTTT. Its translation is CASGGGMDSGNTIYF.

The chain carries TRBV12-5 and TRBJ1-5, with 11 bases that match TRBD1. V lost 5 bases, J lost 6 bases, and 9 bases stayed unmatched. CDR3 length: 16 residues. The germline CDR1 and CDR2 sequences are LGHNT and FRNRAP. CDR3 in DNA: TGTGCTAGTGGTCCCTACGGGACAGGGGGAGTTCAGCCCCAGCATTTT. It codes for CASGPYGTGGVQPQHF.

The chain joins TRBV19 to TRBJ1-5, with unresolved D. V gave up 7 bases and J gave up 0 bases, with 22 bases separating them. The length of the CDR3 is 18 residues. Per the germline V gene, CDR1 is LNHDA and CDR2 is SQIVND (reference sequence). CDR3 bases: TGTGCCAGTACCGAACCATCACCGAGGGCCGATAGCAATCAGCCCCAGCATTTT. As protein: CASTEPSPRADSNQPQHF.

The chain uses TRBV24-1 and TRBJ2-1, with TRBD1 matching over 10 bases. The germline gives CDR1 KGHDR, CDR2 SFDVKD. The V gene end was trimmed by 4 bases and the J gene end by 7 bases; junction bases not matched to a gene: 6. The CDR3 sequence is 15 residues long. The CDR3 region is CATSESGTGENEQFF. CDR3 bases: TGTGCCACCAGTGAGTCCGGGACAGGGGAAAATGAGCAGTTCTTC.

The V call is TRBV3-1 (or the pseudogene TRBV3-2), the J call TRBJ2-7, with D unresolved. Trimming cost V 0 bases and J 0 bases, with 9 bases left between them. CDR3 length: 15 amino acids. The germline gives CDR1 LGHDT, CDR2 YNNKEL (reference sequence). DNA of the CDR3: TGTGCCAGCAGCCAAGAGTTGGCTGTCTCCTACGAGCAGTACTTC. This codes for CASSQELAVSYEQYF.

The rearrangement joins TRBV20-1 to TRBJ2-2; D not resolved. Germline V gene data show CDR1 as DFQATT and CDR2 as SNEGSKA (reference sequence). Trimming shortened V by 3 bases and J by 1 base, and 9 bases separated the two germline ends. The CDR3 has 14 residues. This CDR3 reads CSASNSKNTGELFF. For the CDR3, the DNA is TGCAGTGCTAGTAACAGCAAGAACACCGGGGAGCTGTTTTTT.

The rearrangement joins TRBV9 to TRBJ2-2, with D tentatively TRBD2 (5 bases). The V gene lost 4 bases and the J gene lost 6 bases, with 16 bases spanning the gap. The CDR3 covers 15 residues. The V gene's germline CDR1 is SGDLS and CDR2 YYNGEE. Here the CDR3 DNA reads TGTGCCAGCAGCACCCGACAAGGGAGTCCCGGGGAGCTGTTTTTT. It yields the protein CASSTRQGSPGELFF.

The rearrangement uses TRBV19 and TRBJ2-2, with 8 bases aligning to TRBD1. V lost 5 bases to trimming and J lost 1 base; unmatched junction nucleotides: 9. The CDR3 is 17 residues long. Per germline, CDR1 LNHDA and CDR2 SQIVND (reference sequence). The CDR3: CASSWRYGTGNTGELFF. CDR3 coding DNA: TGTGCCAGTAGTTGGAGGTATGGGACAGGGAACACCGGGGAGCTGTTTTTT.

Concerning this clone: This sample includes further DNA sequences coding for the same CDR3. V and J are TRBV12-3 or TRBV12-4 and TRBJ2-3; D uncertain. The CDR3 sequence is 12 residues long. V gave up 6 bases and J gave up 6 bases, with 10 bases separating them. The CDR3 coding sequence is TGTGCCAGCAGCCTAAATACCGATACGCAGTATTTT. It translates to CASSLNTDTQYF.

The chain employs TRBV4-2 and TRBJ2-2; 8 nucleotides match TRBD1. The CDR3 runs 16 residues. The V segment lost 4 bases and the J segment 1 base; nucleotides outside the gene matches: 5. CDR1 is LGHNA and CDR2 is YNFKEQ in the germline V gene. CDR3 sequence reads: CASSLGGQVNTGELFF. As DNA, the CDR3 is TGTGCCAGCAGCCTCGGGGGACAGGTGAACACCGGGGAGCTGTTTTTT.

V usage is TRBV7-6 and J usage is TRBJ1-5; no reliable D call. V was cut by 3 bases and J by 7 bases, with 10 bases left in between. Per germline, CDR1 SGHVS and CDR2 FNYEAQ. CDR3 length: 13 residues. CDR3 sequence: CASSFGGNQPQHF. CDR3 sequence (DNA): TGTGCCAGCAGCTTTGGAGGTAACCAGCCCCAGCATTTT.

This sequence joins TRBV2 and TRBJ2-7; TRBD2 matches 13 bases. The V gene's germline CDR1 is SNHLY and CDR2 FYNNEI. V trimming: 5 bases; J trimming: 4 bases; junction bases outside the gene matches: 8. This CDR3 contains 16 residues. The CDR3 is CASSYRLAGGYYEQYF. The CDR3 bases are TGTGCCAGCAGTTACCGACTAGCGGGGGGATATTACGAGCAGTACTTC.

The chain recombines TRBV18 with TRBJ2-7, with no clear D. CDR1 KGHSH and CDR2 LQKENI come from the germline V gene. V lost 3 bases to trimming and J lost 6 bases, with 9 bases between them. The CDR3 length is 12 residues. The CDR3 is CASSPARPEQYF. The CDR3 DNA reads TGTGCCAGCTCACCTGCGCGTCCCGAGCAGTACTTC.

The CDR3 region is CASSQRDIETGFF. The CDR3 DNA sequence: TGCGCCAGCAGCCAACGGGACATCGAAACAGGGTTCTTT. The chain joins TRBV4-1 to TRBJ1-1; D might be TRBD1 (6 bases). CDR3 length: 13 residues. Deletions cut 2 bases from V and 14 bases from J, with 18 bases between. CDR1 is MGHRA and CDR2 is YSYEKL in the germline V gene.

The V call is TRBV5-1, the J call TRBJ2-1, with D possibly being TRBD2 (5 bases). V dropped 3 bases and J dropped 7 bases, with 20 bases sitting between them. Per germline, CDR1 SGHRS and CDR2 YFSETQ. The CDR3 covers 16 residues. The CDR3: CASSSGDLIGVNEQFF. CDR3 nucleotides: TGCGCCAGCAGCTCCGGGGATTTGATCGGAGTGAATGAGCAGTTCTTC.

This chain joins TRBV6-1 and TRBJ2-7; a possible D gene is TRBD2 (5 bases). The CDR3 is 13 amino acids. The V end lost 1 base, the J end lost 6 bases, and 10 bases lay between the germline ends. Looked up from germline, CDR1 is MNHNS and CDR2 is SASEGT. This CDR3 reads CASSEVLGAEQYF. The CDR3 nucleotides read TGTGCCAGCAGTGAAGTACTAGGCGCCGAGCAGTACTTC.